This TCR beta chain was sequenced during a study of CD8+ T cells in alopecia areata (dated by TCRdb to 2017 to 2018). With respect to the entire study: High-throughput TCRbeta sequencing was used to examine T cell clonal expansion in alopecia areata in both the C3H/HeJ mouse model and human patients. In humans, TCRbeta sequencing was performed on scalp tissue and on sorted CD4+ and CD8+ peripheral blood T cells from healthy controls and from patients with patchy or totalis/universalis alopecia areata. Scalp clonality was compared among normal scalp (n=4), patchy alopecia areata scalp (n=8), and alopecia totalis/universalis scalp (n=8). The RNA source kit depended on sample type: the PAXgene miRNA kit for fixed scalp, the miRNeasy kit for PBMCs, and the RNeasy kit for mouse skin. TCRbeta CDR3 regions were amplified by immunoSEQ multiplex PCR using 35 Vbeta forward and 13 Jbeta reverse primers.

Points the paper makes about the study in general: TCR sequences shared between patients were less clear than in mice, possibly partly because of HLA diversity in the patient population. Scalp TCR repertoire analysis is complicated because resident alphabeta T cells in normal human skin are also sequenced, whereas mouse skin is dominated by gammadelta T cells. Lesional scalp, especially in alopecia totalis/universalis, showed higher clonality and more expanded CD8+ clones than normal scalp, suggesting antigenic drive.

Measured from the cysteine to the phenylalanine, the CDR3 is 18 residues long. Only the CDR3 region is kept as DNA, spanning 54 bases read in frame from base 1. The germline V end is reduced by 0 bases and the J end by 1 base; junction bases left unmatched: 9. This clone has just a few counts. Its target antigen remains unknown. Nothing much larger sits one base from this clone, and base qualities are not available. From alopecia areata patients, peripheral blood was collected along with lesional scalp punch biopsies. PBMCs were isolated by density centrifugation and stained for CD3, CD4 and CD8, after which CD4+ and CD8+ T cells were sorted on a FACSAria. As part of a multicenter biomarker study, untreated alopecia areata patients were recruited. For roughly five biomarker-study patients, blood CD8+ T cells were further sorted into NKG2D-low and NKG2D-high fractions. Receptors were amplified or captured by the immunoSEQ multiplex PCR assay. To provide template for TCR sequencing, every sample had RNA extracted and reverse transcribed into cDNA. First-strand cDNA was synthesized with SuperScript III using a 2:1 mix of oligo-dT and random hexamers. A synthetic immune receptor repertoire was used to measure amplification bias, and any remaining bias was corrected computationally. Per the original workflow: Raw reads were preprocessed for error removal, and CDR3 was defined according to IMGT conventions as running from the conserved cysteine to phenylalanine. Clonality was calculated as 1 minus Shannon entropy normalized by log2 of the number of productive unique TCRs. Whether each scalp clone was CD4 or CD8 was inferred by checking scalp TCRbeta sequences against the CD4 and CD8 repertoires from sorted blood. TCRdb took over this immuneACCESS table, retaining in-frame rearrangements with V and J assigned. Such tables are incomplete; in checked studies, under half of the missing clones stem from an unresolved V gene, and the remainder is unexplained. V and J calls and clone size are copied from that table; D and trimming were computed from the DNA. Counted in this sample were around 60,000 clones; roughly 46% of them appeared once. Approximately 50% of the sample is taken by the ten largest.

The receptor chain draws on TRBV23-1 and TRBJ1-1; TRBD1 matches 9 bases in the middle. TRBV23-1 is an ORF for which the function is uncertain. The sequence came from a human donor with alopecia areata. The sequencing input was NKG2D-low CD8+ T cells sorted from blood. Taken with the paper, the label for cell subset or site translates to: sorted CD8+ NKG2D-low blood T cells. CDR3 region: CASSQSGQGLYPNTEAFF. The base sequence is TGCGCCAGCAGTCAATCGGGACAGGGTCTGTATCCGAACACTGAAGCTTTCTTT.